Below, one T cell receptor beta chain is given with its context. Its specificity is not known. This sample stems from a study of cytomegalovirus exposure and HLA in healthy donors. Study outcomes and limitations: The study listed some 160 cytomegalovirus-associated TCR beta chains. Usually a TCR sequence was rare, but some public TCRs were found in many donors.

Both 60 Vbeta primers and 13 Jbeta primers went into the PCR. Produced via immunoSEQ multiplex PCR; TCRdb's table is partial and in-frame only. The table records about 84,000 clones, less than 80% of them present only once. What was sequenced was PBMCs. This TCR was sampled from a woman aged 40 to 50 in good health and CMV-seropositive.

The CDR3 protein is CASIDPLGDEQFF. The CDR3 DNA reads as TGTGCCAGCATCGATCCCCTAGGTGATGAGCAGTTCTTC. V and J are TRBV28 and TRBJ2-1; D gene ambiguous. The CDR3 is made up of 13 amino acids. In germline, CDR1 is MDHEN, CDR2 SYDVKM. Trimming stripped 7 bases from V and 8 bases from J, with 15 bases between.